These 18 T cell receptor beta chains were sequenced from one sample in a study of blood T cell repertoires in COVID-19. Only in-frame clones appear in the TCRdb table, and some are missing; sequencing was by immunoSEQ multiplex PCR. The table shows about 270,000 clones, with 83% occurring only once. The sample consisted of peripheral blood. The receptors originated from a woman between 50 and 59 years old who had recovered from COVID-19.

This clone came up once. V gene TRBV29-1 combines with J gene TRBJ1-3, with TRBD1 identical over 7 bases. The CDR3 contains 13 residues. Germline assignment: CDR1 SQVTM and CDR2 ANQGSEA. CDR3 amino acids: CTATGSSGNTIYF. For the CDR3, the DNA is TGCACCGCGACAGGGAGCTCTGGAAACACCATATATTTT.

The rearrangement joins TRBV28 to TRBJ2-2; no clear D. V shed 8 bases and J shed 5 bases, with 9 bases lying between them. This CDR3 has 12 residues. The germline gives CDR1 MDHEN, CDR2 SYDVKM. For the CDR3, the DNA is TGTGCCAGCCGTACTCGGACCGGGGAGCTGTTTTTT. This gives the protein CASRTRTGELFF.

The CDR3 DNA follows: TGCGCCAGCAGCCCGTCGACAGGGGCGGCCTACGAGCAGTACTTC. It translates to CASSPSTGAAYEQYF. This rearrangement joins TRBV4-3 to TRBJ2-7; TRBD1 agrees at 8 bases. Per the germline V gene, CDR1 is LGHNA and CDR2 is YSLEER. V was pared by 4 bases and J by 2 bases, with 7 bases of the junction left unmatched. The CDR3 extends over 15 amino acids.

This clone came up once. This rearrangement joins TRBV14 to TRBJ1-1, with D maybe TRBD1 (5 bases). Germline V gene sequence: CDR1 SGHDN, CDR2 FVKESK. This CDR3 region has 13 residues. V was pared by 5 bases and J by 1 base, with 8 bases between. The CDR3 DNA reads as TGTGCCAGCAGCTGGACATCGAACACTGAAGCTTTCTTT. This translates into CASSWTSNTEAFF.

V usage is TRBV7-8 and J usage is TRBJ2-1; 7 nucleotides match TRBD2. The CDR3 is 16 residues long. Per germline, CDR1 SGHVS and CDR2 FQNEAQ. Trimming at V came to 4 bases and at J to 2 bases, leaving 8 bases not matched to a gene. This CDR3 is CASSSQRDATYNEQFF. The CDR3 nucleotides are TGTGCCAGCAGCTCCCAGCGGGATGCTACCTACAATGAGCAGTTCTTC.

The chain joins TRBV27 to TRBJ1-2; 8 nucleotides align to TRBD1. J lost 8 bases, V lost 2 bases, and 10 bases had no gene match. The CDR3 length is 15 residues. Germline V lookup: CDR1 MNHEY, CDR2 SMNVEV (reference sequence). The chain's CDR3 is CASSLQSRGPSGYTF. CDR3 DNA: TGTGCCAGCAGTTTACAGAGCAGGGGGCCGTCCGGCTACACCTTC.

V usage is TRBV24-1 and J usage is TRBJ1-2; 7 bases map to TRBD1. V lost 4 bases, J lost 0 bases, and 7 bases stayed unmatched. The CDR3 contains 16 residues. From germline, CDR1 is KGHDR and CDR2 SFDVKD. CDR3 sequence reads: CATSDPGTAANYGYTF. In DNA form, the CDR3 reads TGTGCCACCAGTGACCCCGGGACAGCAGCTAACTATGGCTACACCTTC.

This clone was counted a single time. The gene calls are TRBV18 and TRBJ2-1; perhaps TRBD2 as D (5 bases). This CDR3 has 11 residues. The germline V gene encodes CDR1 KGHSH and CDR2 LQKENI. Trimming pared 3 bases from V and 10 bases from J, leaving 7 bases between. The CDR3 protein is CASSPPGEQFF. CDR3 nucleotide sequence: TGTGCCAGCTCACCCCCGGGGGAGCAGTTCTTC.

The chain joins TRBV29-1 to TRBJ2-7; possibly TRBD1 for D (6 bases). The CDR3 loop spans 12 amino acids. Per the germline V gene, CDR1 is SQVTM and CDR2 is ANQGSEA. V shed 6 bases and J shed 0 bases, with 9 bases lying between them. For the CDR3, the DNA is TGCAGCGTATTACAGGGCTCCTACGAGCAGTACTTC. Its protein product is CSVLQGSYEQYF.

The CDR3 DNA follows: TGTGCCAGTAGTAAGTTGACTAGCGGGGGGTACAATGAGCAGTTCTTC. Its protein is CASSKLTSGGYNEQFF. The J gene is TRBJ2-1, the V gene TRBV19; 13 bases line up with TRBD2. V lost 4 bases to trimming and J lost 4 bases; unmatched junction nucleotides: 4. This CDR3 comprises 16 residues. Germline CDR1 is LNHDA and CDR2 is SQIVND (reference sequence).

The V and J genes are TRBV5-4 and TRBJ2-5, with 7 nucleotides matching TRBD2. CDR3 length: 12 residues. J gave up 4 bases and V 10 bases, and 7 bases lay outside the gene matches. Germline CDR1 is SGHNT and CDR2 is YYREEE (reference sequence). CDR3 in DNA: TGTGCCTGCGGGGGAGTTTCAGAGACCCAGTACTTC. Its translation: CACGGVSETQYF.

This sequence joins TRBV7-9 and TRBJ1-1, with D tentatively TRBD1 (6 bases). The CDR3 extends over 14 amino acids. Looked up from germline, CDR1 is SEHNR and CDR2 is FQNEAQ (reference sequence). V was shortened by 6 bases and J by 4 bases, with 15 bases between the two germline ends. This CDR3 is CASRDRGFSTEAFF. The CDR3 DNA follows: TGTGCCAGCAGGGATAGGGGGTTTAGCACTGAAGCTTTCTTT.

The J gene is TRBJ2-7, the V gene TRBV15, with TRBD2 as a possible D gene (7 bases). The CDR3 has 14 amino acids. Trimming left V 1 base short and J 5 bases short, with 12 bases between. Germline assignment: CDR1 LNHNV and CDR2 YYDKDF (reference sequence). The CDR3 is CATSRGGRENEQYF. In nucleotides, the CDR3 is TGTGCCACCAGCAGAGGGGGGCGGGAGAACGAGCAGTACTTC.

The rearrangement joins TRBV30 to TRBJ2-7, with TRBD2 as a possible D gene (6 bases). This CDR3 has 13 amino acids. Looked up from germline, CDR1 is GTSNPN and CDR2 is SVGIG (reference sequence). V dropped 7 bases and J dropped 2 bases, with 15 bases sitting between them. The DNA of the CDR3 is TGTGCCTTCAGCCAGGGACTTGCCTACGAGCAGTACTTC. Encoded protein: CAFSQGLAYEQYF.

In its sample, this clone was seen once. CDR3: CASSLYRGANLHTGELFF. CDR3 in DNA: TGCGCCAGCAGCTTGTATCGTGGGGCGAATTTGCACACCGGGGAGCTGTTTTTT. The V and J genes are TRBV5-1 and TRBJ2-2, with a possible D match to TRBD1 (5 bases). The CDR3 loop spans 18 amino acids. CDR1 SGHRS and CDR2 YFSETQ come from the germline V gene. V lost 1 base to trimming and J lost 3 bases, with 19 bases between them.

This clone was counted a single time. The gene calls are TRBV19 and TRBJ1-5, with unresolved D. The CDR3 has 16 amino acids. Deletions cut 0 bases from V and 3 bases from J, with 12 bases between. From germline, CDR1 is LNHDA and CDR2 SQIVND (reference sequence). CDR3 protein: CASSIEEGLVNQPQHF. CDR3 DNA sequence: TGTGCCAGTAGTATAGAGGAGGGTCTGGTCAATCAGCCCCAGCATTTT.

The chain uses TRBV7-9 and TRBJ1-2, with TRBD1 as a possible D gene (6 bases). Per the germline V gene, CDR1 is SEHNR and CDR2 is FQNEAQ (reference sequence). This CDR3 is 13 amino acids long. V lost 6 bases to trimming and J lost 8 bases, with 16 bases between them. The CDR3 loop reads CASRTGGASGYTF. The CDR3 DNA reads TGTGCCAGCAGGACGGGGGGCGCGTCCGGCTACACCTTC.

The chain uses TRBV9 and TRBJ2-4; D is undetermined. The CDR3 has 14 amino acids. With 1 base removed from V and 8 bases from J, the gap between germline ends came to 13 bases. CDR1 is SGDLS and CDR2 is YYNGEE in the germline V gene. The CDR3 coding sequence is TGTGCCAGCAGCGTATTGGAGCAGACGGACATTCAGTACTTC. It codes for CASSVLEQTDIQYF.